One sample yielded the 9 T cell receptor beta chains listed below, sequenced in a study of shared T cell receptors in the human thymus (dated by TCRdb to 2020 to 2023). Library prep was done by the immunoSEQ multiplex PCR assay. TCRdb retrieved this table from immuneACCESS and kept in-frame rearrangements only. Not all clones are present; in checked studies, unresolved V genes account for under half, and no reason is known for the remainder. Present in this sample are around 340,000 clones, 85% to 95% of which were seen just once. The top ten clones comprise around 0.019% of the sample. Sequenced material: thymocytes. Receptors originate from a human donor.

Points on this clone: This CDR3 is also generated by other DNA sequences in the sample. The chain couples TRBV27 to TRBJ1-1; 9 bases align to TRBD1. J was trimmed by 5 bases and V by 4 bases; bases with no gene match: 5. Germline CDR1 MNHEY, CDR2 SMNVEV (reference sequence). The CDR3 has 14 amino acids. The CDR3 sequence: CASSSGQGGTEAFF. The CDR3 DNA sequence: TGTGCCAGCAGTTCGGGACAGGGTGGGACTGAAGCTTTCTTT.

The chain combines TRBV28 with TRBJ1-5; a possible D gene is TRBD1 (5 bases). The CDR3 length is 14 residues. The V end lost 4 bases, the J end lost 3 bases, and 10 bases lay between the germline ends. Germline V lookup: CDR1 MDHEN, CDR2 SYDVKM. The CDR3 spells CASSSTATNQPQHF. Here the CDR3 DNA reads TGTGCCAGCAGTTCGACAGCCACCAATCAGCCCCAGCATTTT.

Notes on this clone: One end of the junction does not line up with germline, which may come from a read error. J is TRBJ1-5 and V is TRBV28; 8 bases line up with TRBD1. Germline V lookup: CDR1 MDHEN, CDR2 SYDVKM. The CDR3 has 13 amino acids. The CDR3 region has the DNA TGCGGGAAGGACAGGGCAGTATCCGGGCCCCAGCATTTT. Protein: CGKDRAVSGPQHF.

The chain joins TRBV10-3 to TRBJ2-5, with TRBD2 matching over 10 bases. The J call may be incorrect, as the DNA end agrees better with TRBJ2-7. CDR1 is ENHRY and CDR2 is SYGVKD in the germline V gene. The CDR3 consists of 17 residues. CDR3 coding DNA: TGTGCCATCAGTGAGTTAGCGGGAGGCTACTACTCCTACGAGCAGTACTTC. This codes for CAISELAGGYYSYEQYF.

The V and J genes are TRBV27 and TRBJ2-1; no clear D. With 6 bases removed from V and 0 bases from J, the gap between germline ends came to 12 bases. The CDR3 contains 15 residues. The germline CDR1 and CDR2 sequences are MNHEY and SMNVEV (reference sequence). The CDR3 coding sequence is TGTGCCAGCAGGTCCACGTGTTACTCCTACAATGAGCAGTTCTTC. This gives the protein CASRSTCYSYNEQFF.

The chain joins TRBV29-1 to TRBJ2-3, with TRBD2 matching over 13 bases. Germline loops: CDR1 SQVTM, CDR2 ANQGSEA. Losses at the gene ends were 3 bases for V and 5 bases for J; bases not matched to a gene: 11. The CDR3 sequence is 17 residues long. The CDR3 DNA sequence: TGCAGCGTTGATCCAATAAGACTAGCGGGAGGCGTAGATACGCAGTATTTT. It codes for CSVDPIRLAGGVDTQYF.

The chain uses TRBV6-1 and TRBJ2-2; possibly TRBD2 for D (6 bases). With 2 bases removed from V and 3 bases from J, the gap between germline ends came to 10 bases. The CDR3 contains 15 residues. Germline lookup yields CDR1 MNHNS and CDR2 SASEGT. CDR3 sequence reads: CASSERDSYTGELFF. Written as DNA, the CDR3 is TGTGCCAGCAGTGAACGGGACTCCTACACCGGGGAGCTGTTTTTT.

CDR3 coding DNA: TGTGCCAGCAGCCGTATAAATGAAAAACTGTTTTTT. Its protein is CASSRINEKLFF. The chain couples TRBV5-6 to TRBJ1-4; no clear D. Deletions cut 4 bases from V and 5 bases from J, with 6 bases between. There are 12 residues in the CDR3. Germline CDR1 and CDR2: SGHDT and YYEEEE. Drawing the rest from reference TRBV5-6 and TRBJ1-4, the complete variable domain is DAGVTQSPTHLIKTRGQQVTLRCSPKSGHDTVSWYQQALGQGPQFIFQYYEEEERQRGNFPDRFSGHQFPNYSSELNVNALLLGDSALYLCASSRINEKLFFGSGTQLSVL.

V and J are TRBV19 and TRBJ2-7; 7 bases are a match to TRBD1. The J segment lost 3 bases and the V segment lost 4 bases, leaving 6 bases of the junction unmatched. Germline CDR1 is LNHDA and CDR2 is SQIVND (reference sequence). The CDR3 covers 14 residues. The CDR3 coding sequence is TGTGCCAGTAGTAAGGGACAGTCCCTCTACGAGCAGTACTTC. This sequence encodes CASSKGQSLYEQYF.